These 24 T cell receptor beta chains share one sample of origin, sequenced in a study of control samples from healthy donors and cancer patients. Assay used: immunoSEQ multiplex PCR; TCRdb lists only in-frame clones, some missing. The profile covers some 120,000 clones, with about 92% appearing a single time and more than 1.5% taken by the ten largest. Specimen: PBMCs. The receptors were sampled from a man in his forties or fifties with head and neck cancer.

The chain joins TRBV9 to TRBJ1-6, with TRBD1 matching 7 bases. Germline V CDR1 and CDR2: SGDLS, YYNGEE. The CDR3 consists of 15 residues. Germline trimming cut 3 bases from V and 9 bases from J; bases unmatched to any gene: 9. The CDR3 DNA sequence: TGTGCCAGCAGCGACGACAGGGCTCTTAGTTCACCCCTCCACTTT. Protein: CASSDDRALSSPLHF.

The CDR3 DNA sequence: TGTGCCAGCAGCCCCATTAGAATCCGGGACAGTTCCTACGAGCAGTACTTC. Amino acids: CASSPIRIRDSSYEQYF. J is TRBJ2-7 and V is TRBV11-2, with 7 bases lining up with TRBD1. Germline loops: CDR1 SGHAT, CDR2 FQNNGV. Trimming at V came to 5 bases and at J to 1 base, leaving 14 bases not matched to a gene. The CDR3 has 17 amino acids.

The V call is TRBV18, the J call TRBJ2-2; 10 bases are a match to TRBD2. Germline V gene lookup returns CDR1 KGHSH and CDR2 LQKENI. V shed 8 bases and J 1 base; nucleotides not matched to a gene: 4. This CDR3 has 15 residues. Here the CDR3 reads CASVLAGMNTGELFF. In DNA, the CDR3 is TGTGCCAGCGTACTAGCGGGGATGAACACCGGGGAGCTGTTTTTT.

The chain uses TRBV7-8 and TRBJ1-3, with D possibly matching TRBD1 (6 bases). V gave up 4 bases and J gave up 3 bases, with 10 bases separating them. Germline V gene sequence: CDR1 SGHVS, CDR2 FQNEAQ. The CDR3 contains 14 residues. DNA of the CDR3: TGTGCCAGCAGCTCACACAGGGTTGGAAACACCATATATTTT. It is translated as CASSSHRVGNTIYF.

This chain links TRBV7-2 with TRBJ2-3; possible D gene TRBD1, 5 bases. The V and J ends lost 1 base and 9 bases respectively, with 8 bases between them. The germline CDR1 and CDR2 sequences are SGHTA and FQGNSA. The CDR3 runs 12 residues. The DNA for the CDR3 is TGTGCCAGCAGCTTAGGGGGCCAGACGCAGTATTTT. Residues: CASSLGGQTQYF.

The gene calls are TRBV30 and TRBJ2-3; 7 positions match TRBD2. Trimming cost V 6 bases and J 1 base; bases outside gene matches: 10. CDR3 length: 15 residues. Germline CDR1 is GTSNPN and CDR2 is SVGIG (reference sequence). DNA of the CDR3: TGTGCCTGCACCCTGGGGGGGTGGCGCACAGATACGCAGTATTTT. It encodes CACTLGGWRTDTQYF.

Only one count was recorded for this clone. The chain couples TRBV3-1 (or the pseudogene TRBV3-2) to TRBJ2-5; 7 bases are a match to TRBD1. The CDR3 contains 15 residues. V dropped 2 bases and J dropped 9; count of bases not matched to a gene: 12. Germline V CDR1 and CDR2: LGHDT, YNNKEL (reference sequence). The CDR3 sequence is CASSQRQGQVQSQYF. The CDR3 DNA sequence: TGTGCCAGCAGCCAAAGACAGGGTCAGGTCCAGTCCCAGTACTTC.

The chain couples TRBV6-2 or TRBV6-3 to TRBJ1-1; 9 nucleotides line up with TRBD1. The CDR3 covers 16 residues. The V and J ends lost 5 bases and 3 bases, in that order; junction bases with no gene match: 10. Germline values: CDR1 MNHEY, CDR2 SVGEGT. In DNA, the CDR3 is TGTGCCAGCAGTAACGGACAGGGGTCCCCCCACACTGAAGCTTTCTTT. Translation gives CASSNGQGSPHTEAFF.

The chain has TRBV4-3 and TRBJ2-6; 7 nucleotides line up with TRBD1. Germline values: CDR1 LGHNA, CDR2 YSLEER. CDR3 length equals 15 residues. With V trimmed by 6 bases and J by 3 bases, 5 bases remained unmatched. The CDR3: CASSRQGVGANVLTF. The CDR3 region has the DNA TGCGCCAGCAGTCGTCAGGGGGTTGGGGCCAACGTCCTGACTTTC.

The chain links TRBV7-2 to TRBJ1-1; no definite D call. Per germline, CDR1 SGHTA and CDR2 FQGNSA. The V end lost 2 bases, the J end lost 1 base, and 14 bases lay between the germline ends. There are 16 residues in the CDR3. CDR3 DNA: TGTGCCAGCAGCTTAAGGTCGGCGGGGAGGAACACTGAAGCTTTCTTT. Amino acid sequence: CASSLRSAGRNTEAFF. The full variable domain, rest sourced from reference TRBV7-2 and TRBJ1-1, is GAGVSQSPSNKVTEKGKDVELRCDPISGHTALYWYRQSLGQGLEFLIYFQGNSAPDKSGLPSDRFSAERTGGSVSTLTIQRTQQEDSAVYLCASSLRSAGRNTEAFFGQGTRLTVV.

The CDR3, as DNA: TGTGCCAGCAGCTTAATTGGCGGGGACCAAGAGACCCAGTACTTC. As protein: CASSLIGGDQETQYF. The chain couples TRBV7-3 to TRBJ2-5; perhaps TRBD2 as D (6 bases). The V and J ends lost 1 base and 0 bases respectively, with 9 bases between them. Germline V CDR1 and CDR2: SGHTA, FQGTGA. CDR3 length equals 15 residues. Full variable domain (remainder filled in from reference TRBV7-3 and TRBJ2-5): GAGVSQTPSNKVTEKGKYVELRCDPISGHTALYWYRQSLGQGPEFLIYFQGTGAADDSGLPNDRFFAVRPEGSVSTLKIQRTERGDSAVYLCASSLIGGDQETQYFGPGTRLLVL.

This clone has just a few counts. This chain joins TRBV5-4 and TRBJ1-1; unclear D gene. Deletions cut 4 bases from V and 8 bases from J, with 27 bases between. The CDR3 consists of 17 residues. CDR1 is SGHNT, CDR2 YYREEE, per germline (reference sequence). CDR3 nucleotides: TGTGCCAGCAGCCCCCTCGCCCAGGCCCAATGGGCGGGGGAAGCTTTCTTT. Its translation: CASSPLAQAQWAGEAFF.

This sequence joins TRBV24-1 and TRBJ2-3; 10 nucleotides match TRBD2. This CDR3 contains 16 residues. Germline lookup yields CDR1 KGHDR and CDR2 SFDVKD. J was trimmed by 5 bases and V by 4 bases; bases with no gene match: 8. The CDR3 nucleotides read TGTGCCACCAGTGAGACCAGCGGGGGGGCCGTAGATACGCAGTATTTT. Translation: CATSETSGGAVDTQYF.

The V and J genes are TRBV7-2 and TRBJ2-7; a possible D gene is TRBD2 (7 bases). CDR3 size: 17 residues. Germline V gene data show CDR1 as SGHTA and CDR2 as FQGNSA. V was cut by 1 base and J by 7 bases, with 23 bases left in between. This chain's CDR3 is CASSLVVGGLGDVEQYF. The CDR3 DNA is TGTGCCAGCAGCTTAGTGGTGGGGGGGCTGGGTGACGTGGAGCAGTACTTC. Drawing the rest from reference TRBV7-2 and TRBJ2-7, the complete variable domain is GAGVSQSPSNKVTEKGKDVELRCDPISGHTALYWYRQSLGQGLEFLIYFQGNSAPDKSGLPSDRFSAERTGGSVSTLTIQRTQQEDSAVYLCASSLVVGGLGDVEQYFGPGTRLTVT.

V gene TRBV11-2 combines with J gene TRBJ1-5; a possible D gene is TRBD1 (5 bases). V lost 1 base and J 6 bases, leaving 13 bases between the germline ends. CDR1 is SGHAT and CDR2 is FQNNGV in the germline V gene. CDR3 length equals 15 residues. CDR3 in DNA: TGTGCCAGCAGCTTAGCAGGCAGGGCAAGTCAGCCCCAGCATTTT. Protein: CASSLAGRASQPQHF. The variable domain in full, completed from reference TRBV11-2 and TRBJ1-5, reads EAGVAQSPRYKIIEKRQSVAFWCNPISGHATLYWYQQILGQGPKLLIQFQNNGVVDDSQLPKDRFSAERLKGVDSTLKIQPAKLEDSAVYLCASSLAGRASQPQHFGDGTRLSIL.

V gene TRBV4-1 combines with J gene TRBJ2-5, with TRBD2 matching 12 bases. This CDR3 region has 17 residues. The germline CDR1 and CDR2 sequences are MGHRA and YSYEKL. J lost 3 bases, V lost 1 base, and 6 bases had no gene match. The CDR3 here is CASSQARTSGEEETQYF. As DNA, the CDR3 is TGCGCCAGCAGCCAAGCCCGGACTAGCGGGGAGGAAGAGACCCAGTACTTC.

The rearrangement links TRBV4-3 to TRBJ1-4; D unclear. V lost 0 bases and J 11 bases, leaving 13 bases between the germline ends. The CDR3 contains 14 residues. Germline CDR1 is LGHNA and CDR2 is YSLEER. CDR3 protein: CASSQERAESKLFF. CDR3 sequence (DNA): TGCGCCAGCAGCCAAGAGCGTGCGGAGTCGAAACTGTTTTTT.

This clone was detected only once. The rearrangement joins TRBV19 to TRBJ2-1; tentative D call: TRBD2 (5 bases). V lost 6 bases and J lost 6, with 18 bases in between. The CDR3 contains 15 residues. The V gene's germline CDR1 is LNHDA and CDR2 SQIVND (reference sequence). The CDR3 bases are TGTGCCAGTAGCCGGGCCCGGGGAAGGCTCAATGAGCAGTTCTTC. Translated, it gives CASSRARGRLNEQFF.

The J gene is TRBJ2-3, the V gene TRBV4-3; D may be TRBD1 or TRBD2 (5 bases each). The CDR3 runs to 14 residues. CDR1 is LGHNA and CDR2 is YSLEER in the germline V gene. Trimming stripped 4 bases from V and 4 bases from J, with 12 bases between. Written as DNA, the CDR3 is TGCGCCAGCAGCCTCCTCCTGGGGGCAGATACGCAGTATTTT. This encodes CASSLLLGADTQYF.

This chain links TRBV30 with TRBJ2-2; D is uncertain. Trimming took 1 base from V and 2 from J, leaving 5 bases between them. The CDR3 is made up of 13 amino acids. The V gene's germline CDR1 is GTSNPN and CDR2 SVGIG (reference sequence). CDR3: CAWSDSNTGELFF. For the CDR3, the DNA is TGTGCCTGGAGTGACAGTAACACCGGGGAGCTGTTTTTT.

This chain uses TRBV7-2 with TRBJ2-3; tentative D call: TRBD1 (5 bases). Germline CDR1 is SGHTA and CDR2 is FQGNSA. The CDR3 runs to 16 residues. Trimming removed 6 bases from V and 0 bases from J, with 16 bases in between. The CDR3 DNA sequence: TGTGCCAGCAGTTCACAGGCAATCTCCAGCACAGATACGCAGTATTTT. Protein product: CASSSQAISSTDTQYF.

CDR3 loop: CASSVTRTGKETQYF. The CDR3 region has the DNA TGTGCCAGCAGCGTTACCCGGACAGGGAAAGAGACCCAGTACTTC. The chain recombines TRBV7-2 with TRBJ2-5; TRBD1 matches at 8 bases. Germline CDR1 reads SGHTA; CDR2 reads FQGNSA. V lost 5 bases to trimming and J lost 3 bases; unmatched junction nucleotides: 8. CDR3 size: 15 residues.

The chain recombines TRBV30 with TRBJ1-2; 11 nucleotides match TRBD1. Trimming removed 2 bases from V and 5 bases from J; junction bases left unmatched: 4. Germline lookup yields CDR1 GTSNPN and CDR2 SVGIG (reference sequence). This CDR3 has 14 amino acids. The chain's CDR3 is CAWSPGTGGYGYTF. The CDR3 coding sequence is TGTGCCTGGAGTCCCGGGACAGGGGGATATGGCTACACCTTC.

In DNA, the CDR3 is TGCGCCAGCAGACCTATGCCCGCGGGGGAACGAGCTTTCTTT. Residues: CASRPMPAGERAFF. The chain carries TRBV5-1 and TRBJ1-1; D is possibly TRBD1 (5 bases). V lost 5 bases, J lost 10 bases, and 21 bases lay in between. The CDR3 covers 14 residues. The germline V gene has CDR1 SGHRS and CDR2 YFSETQ.